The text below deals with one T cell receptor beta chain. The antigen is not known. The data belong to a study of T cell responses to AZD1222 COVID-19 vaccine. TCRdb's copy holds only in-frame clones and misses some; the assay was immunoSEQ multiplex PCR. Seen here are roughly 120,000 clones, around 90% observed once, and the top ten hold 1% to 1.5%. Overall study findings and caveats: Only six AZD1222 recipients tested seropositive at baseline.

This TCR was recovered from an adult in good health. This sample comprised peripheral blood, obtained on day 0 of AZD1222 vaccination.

CDR3 residues: CASKQGASSYEQYF. For the CDR3, the DNA is TGTGCCAGTAAGCAGGGGGCCTCCTCCTACGAGCAGTACTTC. The rearrangement uses TRBV19 and TRBJ2-7; 8 nucleotides line up with TRBD1. The germline V gene encodes CDR1 LNHDA and CDR2 SQIVND (reference sequence). The CDR3 length is 14 residues. Losses at the gene ends were 7 bases for V and 0 bases for J; bases not matched to a gene: 5.